The following is a T cell receptor (beta chain) sequence with its context. V lost 6 bases to trimming and J lost 9 bases, with 11 bases between them. Per germline, CDR1 SEHNR and CDR2 FQNEAQ (reference sequence). This CDR3 has 12 residues. CD45RO-negative, CCR7-selected cells formed the naive CD8 fraction, which excluded terminally differentiated effector memory CD45RA+ cells. This specimen comes from a study of shared clonotypes between healthy human individuals. Sorted-subset replicate PCR reactions contained 200 ng DNA, corresponding to roughly 29,000 T cell genomes. Per the authors' pipeline: Without quality scores, immunoSEQ junctional reads could not be filtered like full-length reads. The table came from immunoSEQ multiplex PCR; TCRdb's copy has only in-frame clones and leaves some out. The V and J calls and clone size come from that table; D and trimming were worked out from the DNA. The sample holds under 1 million clones, around 96% seen once.

This rearrangement joins TRBV7-9 to TRBJ2-2; D is tentatively TRBD1 or TRBD2 (5 bases each). This receptor was taken from a man aged 25 to 40 in good health. The specimen was naive CD8+ T cells sorted from blood. This chain's CDR3 is CASRGPPRELFF. The CDR3 DNA reads as TGTGCCAGCAGGGGACCGCCGCGGGAGCTGTTTTTT.